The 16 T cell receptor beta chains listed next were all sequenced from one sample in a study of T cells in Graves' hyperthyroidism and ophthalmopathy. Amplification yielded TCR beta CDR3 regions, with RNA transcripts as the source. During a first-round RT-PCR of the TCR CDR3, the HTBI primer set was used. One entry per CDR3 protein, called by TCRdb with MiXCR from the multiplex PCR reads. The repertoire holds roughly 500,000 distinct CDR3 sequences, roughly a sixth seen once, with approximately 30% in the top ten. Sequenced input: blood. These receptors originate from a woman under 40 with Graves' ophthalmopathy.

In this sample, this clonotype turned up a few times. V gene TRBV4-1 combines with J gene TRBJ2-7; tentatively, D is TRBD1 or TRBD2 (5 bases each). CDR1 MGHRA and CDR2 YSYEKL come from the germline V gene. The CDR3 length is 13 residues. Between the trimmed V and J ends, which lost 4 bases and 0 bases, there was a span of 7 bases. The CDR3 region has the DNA TGCGCCAGCAGCCGGGACGTCTCCTACGAGCAGTACTTC. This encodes CASSRDVSYEQYF.

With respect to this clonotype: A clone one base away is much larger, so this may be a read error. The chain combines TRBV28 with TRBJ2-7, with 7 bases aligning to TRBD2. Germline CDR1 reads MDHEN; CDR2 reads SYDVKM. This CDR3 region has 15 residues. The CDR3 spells CASGLWGGITYEQYF. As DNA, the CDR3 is TGTGCCAGCGGTTTATGGGGAGGGATCACCTACGAGCAGTACTTC.

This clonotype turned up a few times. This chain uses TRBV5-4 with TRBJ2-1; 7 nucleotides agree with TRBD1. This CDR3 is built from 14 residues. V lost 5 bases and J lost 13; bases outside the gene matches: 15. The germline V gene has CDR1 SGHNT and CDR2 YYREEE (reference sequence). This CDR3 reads CASSSPGTEGYQFF. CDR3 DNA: TGTGCCAGCAGTTCACCCGGGACAGAAGGGTATCAGTTCTTC.

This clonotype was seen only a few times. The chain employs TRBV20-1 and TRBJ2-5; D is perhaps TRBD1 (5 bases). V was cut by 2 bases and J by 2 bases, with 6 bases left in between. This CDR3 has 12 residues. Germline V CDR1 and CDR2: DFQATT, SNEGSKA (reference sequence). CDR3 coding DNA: TGCAGTGCTAGAAGGGGTCAAGAGACCCAGTACTTC. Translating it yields CSARRGQETQYF.

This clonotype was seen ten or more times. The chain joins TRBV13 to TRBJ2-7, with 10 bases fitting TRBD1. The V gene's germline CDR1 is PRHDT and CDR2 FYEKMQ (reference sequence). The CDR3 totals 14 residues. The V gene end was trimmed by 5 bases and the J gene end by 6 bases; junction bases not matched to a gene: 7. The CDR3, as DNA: TGTGCCAGCAGCCCAGGACAGGGGGGGAGCGAGCAGTACTTC. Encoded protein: CASSPGQGGSEQYF.

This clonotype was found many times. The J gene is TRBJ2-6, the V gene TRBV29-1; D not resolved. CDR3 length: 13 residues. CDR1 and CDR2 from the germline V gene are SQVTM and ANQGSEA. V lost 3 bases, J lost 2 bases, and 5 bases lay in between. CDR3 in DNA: TGCAGCGTTGAGCACCCTGGGGCCAACGTCCTGACTTTC. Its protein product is CSVEHPGANVLTF.

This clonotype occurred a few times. The CDR3 protein is CASSLAGENTQYF. The CDR3 nucleotides read TGTGCCAGCAGCCTCGCGGGAGAGAATACGCAGTATTTT. The J gene is TRBJ2-3, the V gene TRBV6-2 or TRBV6-3, with 7 bases matching TRBD2. The CDR3 is 13 amino acids. The V and J ends lost 6 bases and 7 bases, in that order; junction bases with no gene match: 7. Germline V gene data show CDR1 as MNHEY and CDR2 as SVGEGT.

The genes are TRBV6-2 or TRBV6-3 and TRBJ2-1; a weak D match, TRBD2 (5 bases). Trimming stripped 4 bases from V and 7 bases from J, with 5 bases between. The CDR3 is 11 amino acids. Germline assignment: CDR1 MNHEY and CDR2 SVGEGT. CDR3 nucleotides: TGTGCCAGCAGTTGGAGGAATGAGCAGTTCTTC. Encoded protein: CASSWRNEQFF.

The CDR3, as DNA: TGTGCCATCAGTGAGCCGATCTTTAACGGGGAGCTGTTTTTT. It encodes CAISEPIFNGELFF. The chain links TRBV10-3 to TRBJ2-2; D ambiguous. Trimming took 2 bases from V and 7 from J, leaving 11 bases between them. Germline CDR1 is ENHRY and CDR2 is SYGVKD. The CDR3 sequence is 14 residues long.

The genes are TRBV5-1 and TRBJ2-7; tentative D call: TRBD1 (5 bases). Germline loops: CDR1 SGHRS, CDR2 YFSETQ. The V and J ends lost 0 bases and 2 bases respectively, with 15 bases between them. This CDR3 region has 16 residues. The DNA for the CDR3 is TGCGCCAGCAGCTTGGCAGGGTTGGGCAGTACCTACGAGCAGTACTTC. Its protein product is CASSLAGLGSTYEQYF.

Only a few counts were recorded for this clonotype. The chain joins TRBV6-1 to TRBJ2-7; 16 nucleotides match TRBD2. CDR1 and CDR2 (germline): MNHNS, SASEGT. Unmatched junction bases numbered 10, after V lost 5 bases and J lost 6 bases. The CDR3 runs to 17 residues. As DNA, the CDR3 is TGTGCCAGCAGTCCAACCCGGGGACTAGCGGGAGGGGTCGAGCAGTACTTC. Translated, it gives CASSPTRGLAGGVEQYF.

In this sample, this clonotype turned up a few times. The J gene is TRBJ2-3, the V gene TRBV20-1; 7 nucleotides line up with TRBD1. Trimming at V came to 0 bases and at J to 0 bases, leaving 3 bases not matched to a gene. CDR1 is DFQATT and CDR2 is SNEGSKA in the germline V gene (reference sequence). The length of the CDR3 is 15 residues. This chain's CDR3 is CSAREGGRSTDTQYF. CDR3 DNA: TGCAGTGCTAGAGAAGGGGGCAGGAGCACAGATACGCAGTATTTT.

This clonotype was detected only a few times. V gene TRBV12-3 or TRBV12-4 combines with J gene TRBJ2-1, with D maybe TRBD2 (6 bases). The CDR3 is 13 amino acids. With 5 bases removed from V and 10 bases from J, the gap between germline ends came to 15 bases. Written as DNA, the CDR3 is TGTGCCAGCAGTCTGGACTACCCTGAGGAGCAGTTCTTC. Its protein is CASSLDYPEEQFF.

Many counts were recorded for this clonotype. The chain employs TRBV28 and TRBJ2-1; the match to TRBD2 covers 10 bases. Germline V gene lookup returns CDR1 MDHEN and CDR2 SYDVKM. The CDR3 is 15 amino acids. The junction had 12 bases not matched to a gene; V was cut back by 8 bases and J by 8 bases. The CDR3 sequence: CASLGLAGAEDEQFF. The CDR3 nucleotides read TGTGCCAGCTTGGGCCTAGCGGGAGCTGAAGATGAGCAGTTCTTC.

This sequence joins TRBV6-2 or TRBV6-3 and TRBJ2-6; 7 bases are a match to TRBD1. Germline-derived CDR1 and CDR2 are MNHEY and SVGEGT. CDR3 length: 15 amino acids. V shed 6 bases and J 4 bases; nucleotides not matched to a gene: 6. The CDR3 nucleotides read TGTGCCAGCAGCTACAGGGGTGACGGGGCCAACGTCCTGACTTTC. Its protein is CASSYRGDGANVLTF.

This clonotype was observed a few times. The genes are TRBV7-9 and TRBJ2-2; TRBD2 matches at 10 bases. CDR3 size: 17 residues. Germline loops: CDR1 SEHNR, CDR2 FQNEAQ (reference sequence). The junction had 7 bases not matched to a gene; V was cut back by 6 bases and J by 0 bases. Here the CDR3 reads CASSHGLAAPNTGELFF. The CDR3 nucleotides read TGTGCCAGCAGTCACGGACTAGCGGCCCCGAACACCGGGGAGCTGTTTTTT.